This TCR beta chain was sequenced in a study of T cell repertoires in cytomegalovirus infection. Whole-study context: An indication of both CMV infection and matching HLA type came from public TCR beta signatures. Study observations and caveats: Cumulative frequency of public TCR beta families picked out carriers of CMV plus the relevant HLA. HLA-C-restricted TCR beta clonotypes specific for CMV led the ex vivo response.

Germline CDR1 SEHNR, CDR2 FQNEAQ (reference sequence). The CDR3 loop spans 11 amino acids. Trimming shortened V by 5 bases and J by 8 bases, and 7 bases separated the two germline ends. Via MiXCR, TCRdb re-called the reads, giving one row per CDR3 protein. The data show roughly 250,000 distinct CDR3 sequences, 12% seen once. There are many counts of this clonotype. Its antigen remains unidentified. This chain joins TRBV7-9 and TRBJ2-1; no definite D call. The receptor's source is a human donor in good health (CMV status not recorded). Some clones in this sample may be carry-over from other donors' samples. What was sequenced was PBMCs. CDR3 sequence (DNA): TGTGCCAGCAGCGAAACCGATGAGCAGTTCTTC. This encodes CASSETDEQFF.